This TCR beta chain was profiled in a study of cytomegalovirus exposure and HLA in healthy donors. Study results and caveats: Researchers reported that three CMV-associated chains were confirmed in vitro as CMV antigen-specific. Subsequent analysis revealed that first-cohort TCR clusters tended to co-occur in the 120 or so validation repertoires.

It was the approximately 130-subject validation cohort, separate from the roughly 700-subject first cohort, to which the donors belonged. This clone was counted a single time. Its target is not known. The protocol was immunoSEQ multiplex PCR, while the TCRdb copy is restricted to in-frame clones and leaves out a portion. The sample yields under 250,000 clones, roughly 87% seen once. This TCR derives from a woman under 30 in good health and CMV-seropositive. Sequenced input: PBMCs.

The chain's CDR3 is CSVGSGSRDTQYF. In nucleotides, the CDR3 is TGCAGCGTTGGTAGCGGGAGTCGGGATACGCAGTATTTT. This rearrangement joins TRBV29-1 to TRBJ2-3, with 9 bases lining up with TRBD2. The CDR3 covers 13 residues. Germline loops: CDR1 SQVTM, CDR2 ANQGSEA. The V segment lost 4 bases and the J segment 6 bases; nucleotides outside the gene matches: 5.